These 9 T cell receptor beta chains originate from one sample sequenced in a study of beta chain features in type 1 diabetes. Whole-study findings and limits: Shorter TCRB CDR3s, moderately but significantly so, marked every one of the four CD4+ subsets in Type 1 diabetes patients.

Of the isolated RNA, all was reverse transcribed, and so the sequenced material was expressed TCRB transcripts. Clones were read by immunoSEQ multiplex PCR, and TCRdb kept only the in-frame ones, dropping some. The sample carries about 640,000 clones, 9.5% to 15% recorded once. No antigen has been assigned to these receptors. The specimen sequenced was naive CD4+ T cells from blood. These receptors came from a man younger than 45 with type 1 diabetes.

The chain recombines TRBV5-6 with TRBJ1-2; 7 positions match TRBD1. With 0 bases clipped from V and 2 bases from J, the junction kept 4 bases outside the gene matches. The CDR3 extends over 15 amino acids. Germline V gene lookup returns CDR1 SGHDT and CDR2 YYEEEE. Here the CDR3 reads CASSLVSGQNYGYTF. The CDR3 coding sequence is TGTGCCAGCAGCTTGGTCTCGGGACAGAACTATGGCTACACCTTC.

J is TRBJ2-3 and V is TRBV30, with 12 bases that match TRBD1. The V gene end was trimmed by 2 bases and the J gene end by 4 bases; junction bases not matched to a gene: 4. The CDR3 totals 15 residues. CDR1 is GTSNPN, CDR2 SVGIG, per germline (reference sequence). This CDR3 is CAWSFGTGGPDTQYF. The CDR3 DNA reads TGTGCCTGGAGTTTCGGGACAGGGGGCCCAGATACGCAGTATTTT.

This clone was seen a few times. The V gene is TRBV7-2, the J gene TRBJ2-3; 11 bases match TRBD2. CDR3 length: 15 amino acids. In germline, CDR1 is SGHTA, CDR2 FQGNSA. V shed 5 bases, J shed 8 bases, and the junction held 9 bases outside the gene matches. The CDR3: CASSTQLAGDSTQYF. For the CDR3, the DNA is TGTGCCAGCAGCACCCAACTAGCGGGAGATAGTACGCAGTATTTT. Variable domain in full (rest from reference TRBV7-2 and TRBJ2-3): GAGVSQSPSNKVTEKGKDVELRCDPISGHTALYWYRQSLGQGLEFLIYFQGNSAPDKSGLPSDRFSAERTGGSVSTLTIQRTQQEDSAVYLCASSTQLAGDSTQYFGPGTRLTVL.

This rearrangement joins TRBV4-3 to TRBJ1-6, with D uncertain. Trimming removed 0 bases at V and 14 bases at J, with 17 bases between. Germline loops: CDR1 LGHNA, CDR2 YSLEER. The CDR3 is 15 residues long. In DNA form, the CDR3 reads TGCGCCAGCAGCCAAGACACGACGGTGGGTGAGGCCCTCCACTTT. Its translation: CASSQDTTVGEALHF.

The sample holds a few counts of this clone. This chain connects TRBV28 to TRBJ1-4, with D possibly being TRBD1 (5 bases). This CDR3 contains 14 residues. The germline gives CDR1 MDHEN, CDR2 SYDVKM. V dropped 5 bases and J dropped 2 bases, with 9 bases sitting between them. CDR3 nucleotides: TGTGCCAGCAGTCCGGGACTCACTAATGAAAAACTGTTTTTT. Protein product: CASSPGLTNEKLFF.

This clone has more than one count but fewer than ten. V gene TRBV4-2 combines with J gene TRBJ2-1, with 12 bases aligning to TRBD2. V was clipped by 0 bases and J by 6 bases; unmatched bases: 9. The CDR3 length is 18 residues. Germline V gene sequence: CDR1 LGHNA, CDR2 YNFKEQ. The CDR3 region is CASSQEKTSGGFINEQFF. CDR3 coding DNA: TGTGCCAGCAGCCAAGAGAAGACTAGCGGGGGATTTATCAATGAGCAGTTCTTC.

This clone turned up a few times. V usage is TRBV19 and J usage is TRBJ1-6; no clear D gene. The CDR3 extends over 14 amino acids. Germline values: CDR1 LNHDA, CDR2 SQIVND (reference sequence). V was trimmed by 5 bases and J by 10 bases, leaving 15 bases between them. The CDR3 reads CASSARVSLSPLHF. DNA of the CDR3: TGTGCCAGTAGTGCGAGGGTATCCCTCTCACCCCTCCACTTT.

This clone was found a few times. The CDR3: CASSLDYGYEQFF. The CDR3, as DNA: TGTGCCAGCAGCTTGGACTACGGGTATGAGCAGTTCTTC. The chain uses TRBV7-2 and TRBJ2-1, with D perhaps matching TRBD2 (6 bases). This CDR3 has 13 residues. CDR1 and CDR2 (germline): SGHTA, FQGNSA. Between the trimmed V and J ends, which lost 3 bases and 8 bases, there was a span of 11 bases.

This rearrangement joins TRBV2 to TRBJ1-4; D may be TRBD1 (5 bases). Trimming took off 6 bases at V and 6 bases at J, with 8 bases between the two ends. Germline V gives CDR1 SNHLY, CDR2 FYNNEI. This CDR3 comprises 12 residues. The CDR3 is CASSGAHEKLFF. CDR3 coding DNA: TGTGCCAGCAGCGGGGCTCATGAAAAACTGTTTTTT.